The 5 T cell receptor beta chains reported below all come from one sample, sequenced in a study of patients and donors after allogeneic stem cell transplantation. Each CDR3 protein gets one entry after TCRdb re-called the RT-PCR reads with MiXCR. The table lists about a million distinct CDR3 sequences, more than 15% of them singletons. The sample consisted of blood, either unsorted or a sorted T cell fraction (not recorded which). These receptors originate from a human donor who was either an allogeneic HSCT recipient or a stem cell or donor lymphocyte infusion donor (not recorded which). It is not recorded whose cells these are; they may come from a transplant donor.

In its sample, this clonotype was seen many times. The V call is TRBV12-3 or TRBV12-4, the J call TRBJ1-6; D gene ambiguous. V shed 4 bases and J shed 5 bases, with 9 bases lying between them. This CDR3 is built from 14 residues. The CDR3 coding sequence is TGTGCCAGCAGTTGGGCAGACCATAATTCACCCCTCCACTTT. Residues: CASSWADHNSPLHF.

This clonotype came up a few times. The rearrangement links TRBV7-2 to TRBJ2-5; D is uncertain. From germline, CDR1 is SGHTA and CDR2 FQGNSA. The CDR3 loop spans 11 amino acids. V lost 5 bases and J 7 bases, leaving 8 bases between the germline ends. The CDR3 protein is CASSRLGTQYF. Here the CDR3 DNA reads TGTGCCAGCAGCCGACTGGGGACCCAGTACTTC.

This rearrangement joins TRBV11-2 to TRBJ2-1, with 7 bases identical to TRBD2. Germline CDR1 reads SGHAT; CDR2 reads FQNNGV. This CDR3 has 15 residues. After removal of 1 base from V and 5 bases from J, the junction contained 5 bases not matched to a gene. CDR3 nucleotide sequence: TGTGCCAGCAGCTTAGTGTTTGGGGGGGACAATGAGCAGTTCTTC. This sequence encodes CASSLVFGGDNEQFF.

The chain joins TRBV9 to TRBJ2-2, with a tentative D call TRBD2 (5 bases). V gave up 3 bases and J gave up 3 bases, with 12 bases separating them. The CDR3 is 15 residues long. Germline V gene sequence: CDR1 SGDLS, CDR2 YYNGEE. CDR3 DNA sequence: TGTGCCAGCAGCGCCCCGGGGTTACACACCGGGGAGCTGTTTTTT. Its protein is CASSAPGLHTGELFF.

The sample holds a few counts of this clonotype. The chain recombines TRBV3-1 with TRBJ2-1, with a tentative D call TRBD2 (6 bases). V was trimmed by 2 bases and J by 9 bases, leaving 17 bases between them. CDR1 and CDR2 from the germline V gene are LGHDT and YNNKEL (reference sequence). The CDR3 length is 15 residues. The CDR3 sequence: CASSQKGTGVVEQFF. As DNA, the CDR3 is TGTGCCAGCAGCCAAAAGGGAACGGGGGTCGTTGAGCAGTTCTTC.